Listed below are T cell receptor beta chains from one sample, sequenced in a study of Tregs in tolerant kidney transplant recipients. The assay was immunoSEQ multiplex PCR, and TCRdb's table has in-frame clones only and misses some. The sample lists about 44,000 clones; 95% to 96% were seen once. Their cognate antigens are unknown. Material for sequencing was Tregs from blood cultured with allogeneic cells. Receptor source: a human donor in good health. CDR3s include the opening cysteine and the closing phenylalanine or tryptophan. The order of the fields is J gene, V gene, D gene, clone size, CDR3 protein, CDR3 DNA. A D gene is named only where the DNA matches it firmly. The listing skips clone size in some rows; elsewhere it reads once, few, many or a size class.

j_gene: TRBJ1-4; v_gene: TRBV6-1; d_gene: TRBD1; abundance: NA; CDR3aa: CASSSQGVMGEKLFF; CDR3nt: TGTGCCAGCAGTTCACAGGGGGTTATGGGGGAAAAACTGTTTTTT
j_gene: TRBJ2-5; v_gene: TRBV11-2; d_gene: TRBD2; abundance: once; CDR3aa: CASSLVGLAGAGETQYF; CDR3nt: TGTGCCAGCAGCTTAGTTGGACTAGCGGGGGCCGGGGAGACCCAGTACTTC
j_gene: TRBJ2-7; v_gene: TRBV10-2; d_gene: NA; abundance: NA; CDR3aa: CASSPAGSYEQYF; CDR3nt: TGCGCCAGCAGCCCGGCCGGGTCCTACGAGCAGTACTTC
j_gene: TRBJ1-2; v_gene: TRBV19; d_gene: NA; abundance: NA; CDR3aa: CASSIAGQFNYGYTF; CDR3nt: TGTGCCAGTAGTATAGCCGGACAGTTTAACTATGGCTACACCTTC
j_gene: TRBJ2-3; v_gene: TRBV5-6; d_gene: NA; abundance: NA; CDR3aa: CASSHPKGVGFSTDTQYF; CDR3nt: TGTGCCAGCAGTCACCCCAAGGGAGTGGGCTTTAGCACAGATACGCAGTATTTT
j_gene: TRBJ2-7; v_gene: TRBV18; d_gene: NA; abundance: NA; CDR3aa: CASSSTGREQYF; CDR3nt: TGTGCCAGCTCATCCACAGGGAGGGAGCAGTACTTC
j_gene: TRBJ1-5; v_gene: TRBV6-6; d_gene: NA; abundance: NA; CDR3aa: CASSRGRGEPQHF; CDR3nt: TGTGCCAGCAGTCGCGGCAGGGGTGAGCCCCAGCATTTT
j_gene: TRBJ2-6; v_gene: TRBV30; d_gene: NA; abundance: NA; CDR3aa: CAWSTGSSGANVLTF; CDR3nt: TGTGCCTGGAGTACAGGGAGCTCTGGGGCCAACGTCCTGACTTTC
j_gene: TRBJ2-7; v_gene: TRBV7-8; d_gene: TRBD1; abundance: NA; CDR3aa: CASSPSPDRGREQYF; CDR3nt: TGTGCCAGCAGCCCCAGTCCCGACAGGGGGCGCGAGCAGTACTTC
j_gene: TRBJ1-2; v_gene: TRBV9; d_gene: NA; abundance: NA; CDR3aa: CASSPRDTLYGYTF; CDR3nt: TGTGCCAGCAGCCCAAGGGACACCCTCTATGGCTACACCTTC
j_gene: TRBJ2-5; v_gene: TRBV6-6; d_gene: NA; abundance: NA; CDR3aa: CASRASGLETQYF; CDR3nt: TGTGCCAGCAGGGCCTCCGGGCTGGAGACCCAGTACTTC
j_gene: TRBJ2-1; v_gene: TRBV19; d_gene: NA; abundance: NA; CDR3aa: CASRLYQGLDSYNEQFF; CDR3nt: TGTGCCAGCAGACTTTACCAGGGGCTAGACTCCTACAATGAGCAGTTCTTC
j_gene: TRBJ2-3; v_gene: TRBV20-1; d_gene: NA; abundance: NA; CDR3aa: CSASIADTQYF; CDR3nt: TGCAGTGCCTCTATAGCGGATACGCAGTATTTT
j_gene: TRBJ2-1; v_gene: TRBV5-1; d_gene: TRBD2; abundance: NA; CDR3aa: CASSLIAGAYSYNEQFF; CDR3nt: TGCGCCAGCAGCTTGATTGCGGGAGCCTACTCCTACAATGAGCAGTTCTTC
j_gene: TRBJ1-5; v_gene: TRBV6-5; d_gene: TRBD1; abundance: once; CDR3aa: CASRGQGASNQPQHF; CDR3nt: TGTGCCAGCAGGGGACAGGGGGCAAGCAATCAGCCCCAGCATTTT
j_gene: TRBJ2-1; v_gene: TRBV25-1; d_gene: TRBD2; abundance: NA; CDR3aa: CATGGASGRYEQFF; CDR3nt: TGTGCCACAGGGGGGGCTAGCGGGAGGTATGAGCAGTTCTTC
j_gene: TRBJ2-7; v_gene: TRBV15; d_gene: TRBD2; abundance: NA; CDR3aa: CATSRGLAISYEQYF; CDR3nt: TGTGCCACCAGCAGAGGACTAGCGATTTCCTACGAGCAGTACTTC
j_gene: TRBJ1-2; v_gene: TRBV2; d_gene: NA; abundance: NA; CDR3aa: CASSTGPYGYTF; CDR3nt: TGTGCCAGCAGCACAGGGCCCTATGGCTACACCTTC
j_gene: TRBJ2-4; v_gene: TRBV19; d_gene: TRBD1; abundance: NA; CDR3aa: CASSGQGRAKNIQYF; CDR3nt: TGTGCCAGTAGTGGACAGGGAAGAGCCAAAAACATTCAGTACTTC
j_gene: TRBJ2-2; v_gene: TRBV5-1; d_gene: TRBD1; abundance: once; CDR3aa: CASSWDRRNTGELFF; CDR3nt: TGCGCCAGCAGCTGGGACAGGAGGAACACCGGGGAGCTGTTTTTT
j_gene: TRBJ2-1; v_gene: TRBV9; d_gene: TRBD2; abundance: NA; CDR3aa: CASSVGISGGSYNEQFF; CDR3nt: TGTGCCAGCAGCGTAGGGATTAGCGGGGGCTCCTACAATGAGCAGTTCTTC
j_gene: TRBJ2-1; v_gene: TRBV5-1; d_gene: NA; abundance: NA; CDR3aa: CASSLVSSRRTYNEQFF; CDR3nt: TGCGCCAGCAGCTTGGTGTCTAGTAGAAGGACCTACAATGAGCAGTTCTTC
j_gene: TRBJ2-7; v_gene: TRBV10-2; d_gene: TRBD1; abundance: once; CDR3aa: CASSRGQDEQYF; CDR3nt: TGCGCCAGCAGTCGTGGACAGGACGAGCAGTACTTC
j_gene: TRBJ2-1; v_gene: TRBV5-4; d_gene: TRBD2; abundance: NA; CDR3aa: CASSLALSGRGRTYNEQFF; CDR3nt: TGTGCCAGCAGCTTGGCTCTAAGCGGGAGGGGGCGTACCTACAATGAGCAGTTCTTC
j_gene: TRBJ1-5; v_gene: TRBV5-4; d_gene: NA; abundance: NA; CDR3aa: CASSLDGNSNQPQHF; CDR3nt: TGTGCCAGCAGCTTGGACGGAAATAGCAATCAGCCCCAGCATTTT
j_gene: TRBJ2-5; v_gene: TRBV4-1; d_gene: TRBD2; abundance: NA; CDR3aa: CASSQVGGGRGETQYF; CDR3nt: TGCGCCAGCAGCCAAGTTGGCGGGGGGCGTGGGGAGACCCAGTACTTC
j_gene: TRBJ2-6; v_gene: TRBV29-1; d_gene: TRBD1; abundance: NA; CDR3aa: CSVQRQGAGANVLTF; CDR3nt: TGCAGCGTGCAAAGACAGGGGGCCGGGGCCAACGTCCTGACTTTC
j_gene: TRBJ2-2; v_gene: TRBV29-1; d_gene: TRBD2; abundance: NA; CDR3aa: CSVGIGRAEVGELFF; CDR3nt: TGCAGCGTGGGGATCGGGAGGGCCGAGGTCGGGGAGCTGTTTTTT
j_gene: TRBJ2-5; v_gene: TRBV30; d_gene: NA; abundance: once; CDR3aa: CAWSGVPTGTQYF; CDR3nt: TGTGCCTGGAGTGGGGTCCCGACGGGGACCCAGTACTTC
j_gene: TRBJ1-2; v_gene: TRBV7-2; d_gene: NA; abundance: NA; CDR3aa: CASSLAQGYGYTF; CDR3nt: TGTGCCAGCAGCTTAGCGCAGGGCTATGGCTACACCTTC
j_gene: TRBJ2-6; v_gene: TRBV6-5; d_gene: NA; abundance: NA; CDR3aa: CASGLSGANVLTF; CDR3nt: TGTGCCAGTGGCCTGTCTGGGGCCAACGTCCTGACTTTC
j_gene: TRBJ1-1; v_gene: TRBV7-9; d_gene: NA; abundance: NA; CDR3aa: CASSLTLNTEAFF; CDR3nt: TGTGCCAGCAGCTTAACTTTGAACACTGAAGCTTTCTTT
j_gene: TRBJ2-3; v_gene: TRBV2; d_gene: NA; abundance: NA; CDR3aa: CASSELGTRTDTQYF; CDR3nt: TGTGCCAGCAGTGAGCTAGGTACACGCACAGATACGCAGTATTTT
j_gene: TRBJ2-5; v_gene: TRBV18; d_gene: TRBD1; abundance: NA; CDR3aa: CASSSYRGPEETQYF; CDR3nt: TGTGCCAGCTCATCTTACAGGGGGCCCGAAGAGACCCAGTACTTC
j_gene: TRBJ2-2; v_gene: TRBV5-8; d_gene: NA; abundance: NA; CDR3aa: CASSAGRERAGELFF; CDR3nt: TGTGCCAGCAGCGCAGGGAGAGAACGCGCCGGGGAGCTGTTTTTT
j_gene: TRBJ2-1; v_gene: TRBV2; d_gene: NA; abundance: few; CDR3aa: CASRKGAYTSYNEQFF; CDR3nt: TGTGCCAGCAGAAAAGGGGCCTATACCTCCTACAATGAGCAGTTCTTC
j_gene: TRBJ2-7; v_gene: TRBV27; d_gene: NA; abundance: NA; CDR3aa: CASSFGHPSRSYEQYF; CDR3nt: TGTGCCAGCAGTTTTGGACACCCGTCTCGCTCCTACGAGCAGTACTTC
j_gene: TRBJ2-1; v_gene: TRBV11-3; d_gene: NA; abundance: NA; CDR3aa: CASSLASYNEQFF; CDR3nt: TGTGCCAGCAGCTTAGCGTCCTACAATGAGCAGTTCTTC
j_gene: TRBJ2-7; v_gene: TRBV19; d_gene: NA; abundance: NA; CDR3aa: CASSIDRDGPYEQYF; CDR3nt: TGTGCCAGTAGTATAGATCGGGACGGACCCTACGAGCAGTACTTC
j_gene: TRBJ1-3; v_gene: TRBV7-9; d_gene: NA; abundance: NA; CDR3aa: CASSFNHRLSSGNTIYF; CDR3nt: TGTGCCAGCAGCTTTAACCACAGGCTGAGCTCTGGAAACACCATATATTTT
j_gene: TRBJ2-5; v_gene: TRBV10-2; d_gene: NA; abundance: NA; CDR3aa: CASSGTGGTQYF; CDR3nt: TGCGCCAGCAGTGGAACCGGGGGGACCCAGTACTTC
j_gene: TRBJ1-6; v_gene: TRBV5-1; d_gene: NA; abundance: NA; CDR3aa: CASSLAGDSPLHF; CDR3nt: TGCGCCAGCAGCTTGGCGGGGGATTCACCCCTCCACTTT
j_gene: TRBJ1-2; v_gene: TRBV19; d_gene: TRBD1; abundance: NA; CDR3aa: CASSIPPNRGYYYGYTF; CDR3nt: TGTGCCAGTAGTATTCCACCAAACAGGGGTTATTACTATGGCTACACCTTC
j_gene: TRBJ1-1; v_gene: TRBV5-6; d_gene: TRBD1; abundance: NA; CDR3aa: CASSAVGTGVTEAFF; CDR3nt: TGTGCCAGCAGCGCGGTCGGGACAGGGGTTACTGAAGCTTTCTTT
j_gene: TRBJ2-2; v_gene: TRBV19; d_gene: TRBD1; abundance: NA; CDR3aa: CASSLGTVNTWELFF; CDR3nt: TGTGCCAGTAGTCTAGGGACAGTAAACACCTGGGAGCTGTTTTTT
j_gene: TRBJ1-2; v_gene: TRBV11-2; d_gene: NA; abundance: NA; CDR3aa: CASTLGRSYGYTF; CDR3nt: TGTGCCAGCACCCTAGGGAGGAGTTATGGCTACACCTTC
j_gene: TRBJ2-7; v_gene: TRBV18; d_gene: TRBD2; abundance: NA; CDR3aa: CASSPVLSGGAYEQYF; CDR3nt: TGTGCCAGCTCACCAGTACTCAGCGGGGGGGCCTACGAGCAGTACTTC
j_gene: TRBJ2-3; v_gene: TRBV5-1; d_gene: TRBD1; abundance: NA; CDR3aa: CASSLVRGQMTDTQYF; CDR3nt: TGCGCCAGCAGCTTGGTCAGGGGGCAAATGACAGATACGCAGTATTTT
j_gene: TRBJ1-1; v_gene: TRBV25-1; d_gene: NA; abundance: NA; CDR3aa: CASSELRTGLNTEAFF; CDR3nt: TGTGCCAGCAGTGAATTGAGGACCGGGTTGAACACTGAAGCTTTCTTT